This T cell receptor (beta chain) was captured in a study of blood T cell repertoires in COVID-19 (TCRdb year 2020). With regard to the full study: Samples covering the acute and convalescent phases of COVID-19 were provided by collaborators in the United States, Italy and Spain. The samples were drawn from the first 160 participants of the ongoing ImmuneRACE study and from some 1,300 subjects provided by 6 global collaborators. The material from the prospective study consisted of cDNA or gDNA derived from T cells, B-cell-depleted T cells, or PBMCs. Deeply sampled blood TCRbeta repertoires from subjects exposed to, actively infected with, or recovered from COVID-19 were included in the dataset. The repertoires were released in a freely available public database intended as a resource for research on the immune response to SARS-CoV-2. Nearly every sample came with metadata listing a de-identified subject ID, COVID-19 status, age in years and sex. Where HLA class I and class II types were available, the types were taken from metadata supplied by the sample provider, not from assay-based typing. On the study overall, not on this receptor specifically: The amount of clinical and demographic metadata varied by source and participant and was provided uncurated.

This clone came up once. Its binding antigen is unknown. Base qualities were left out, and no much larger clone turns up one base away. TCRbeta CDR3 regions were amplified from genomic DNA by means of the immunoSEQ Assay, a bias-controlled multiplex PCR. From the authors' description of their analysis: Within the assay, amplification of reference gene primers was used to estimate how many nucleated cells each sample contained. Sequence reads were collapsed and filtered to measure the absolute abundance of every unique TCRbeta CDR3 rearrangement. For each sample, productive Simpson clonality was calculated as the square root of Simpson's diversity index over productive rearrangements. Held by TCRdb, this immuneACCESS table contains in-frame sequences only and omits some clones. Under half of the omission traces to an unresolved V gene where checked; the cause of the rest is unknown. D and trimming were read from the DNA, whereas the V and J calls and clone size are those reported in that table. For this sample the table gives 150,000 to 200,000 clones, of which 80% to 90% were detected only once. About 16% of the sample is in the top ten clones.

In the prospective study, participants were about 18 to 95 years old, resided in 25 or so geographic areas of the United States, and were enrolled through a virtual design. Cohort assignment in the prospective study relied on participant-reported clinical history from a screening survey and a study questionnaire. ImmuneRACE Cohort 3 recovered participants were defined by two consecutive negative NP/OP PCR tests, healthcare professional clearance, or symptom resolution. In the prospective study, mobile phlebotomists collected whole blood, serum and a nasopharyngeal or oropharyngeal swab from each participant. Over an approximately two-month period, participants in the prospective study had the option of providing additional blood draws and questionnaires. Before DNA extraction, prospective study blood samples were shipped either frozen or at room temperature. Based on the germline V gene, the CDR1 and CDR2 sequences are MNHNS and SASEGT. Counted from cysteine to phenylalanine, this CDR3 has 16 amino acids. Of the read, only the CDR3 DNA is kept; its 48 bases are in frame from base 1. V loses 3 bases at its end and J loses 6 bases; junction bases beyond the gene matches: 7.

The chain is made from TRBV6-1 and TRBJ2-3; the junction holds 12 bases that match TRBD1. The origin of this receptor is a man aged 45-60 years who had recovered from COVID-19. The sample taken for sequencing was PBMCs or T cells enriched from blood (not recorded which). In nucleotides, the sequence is TGTGCCAGCAGTGACCCGGGACAGGGGGCGAGGGATACGCAGTATTTT. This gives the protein CASSDPGQGARDTQYF.